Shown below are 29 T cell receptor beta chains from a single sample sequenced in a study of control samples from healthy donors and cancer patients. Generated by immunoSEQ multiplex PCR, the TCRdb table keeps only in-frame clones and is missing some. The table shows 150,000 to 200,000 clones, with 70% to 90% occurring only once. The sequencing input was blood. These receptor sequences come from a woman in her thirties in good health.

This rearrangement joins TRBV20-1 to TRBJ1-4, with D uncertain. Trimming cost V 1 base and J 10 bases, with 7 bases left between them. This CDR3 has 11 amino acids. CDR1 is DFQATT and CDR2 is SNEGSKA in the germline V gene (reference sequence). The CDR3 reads CSARAGGKLFF. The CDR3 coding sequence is TGCAGTGCTAGAGCAGGAGGAAAACTGTTTTTT.

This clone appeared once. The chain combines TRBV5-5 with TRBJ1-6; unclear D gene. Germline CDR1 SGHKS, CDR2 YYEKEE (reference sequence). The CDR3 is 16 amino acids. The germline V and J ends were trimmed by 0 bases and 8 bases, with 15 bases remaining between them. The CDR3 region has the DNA TGTGCCAGCAGCTTGGGGGGATGGGTGACCGATTCACCCCTCCACTTT. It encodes CASSLGGWVTDSPLHF.

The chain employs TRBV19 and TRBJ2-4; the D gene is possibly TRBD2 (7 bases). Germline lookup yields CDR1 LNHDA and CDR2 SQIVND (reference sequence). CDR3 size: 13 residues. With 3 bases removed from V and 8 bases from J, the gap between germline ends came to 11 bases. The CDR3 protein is CASSMRGRDIQYF. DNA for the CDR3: TGTGCCAGTAGTATGAGGGGGAGGGACATTCAGTACTTC.

The CDR3 DNA sequence: TGTGCCAGCAGCTTGGCCTTTGGGGGCGGAGCAGATACGCAGTATTTT. Protein sequence: CASSLAFGGGADTQYF. V is TRBV5-5 and J is TRBJ2-3; D possibly corresponds to TRBD1 (6 bases). The germline V gene has CDR1 SGHKS and CDR2 YYEKEE (reference sequence). Trimming took off 0 bases at V and 4 bases at J, with 15 bases between the two ends. The CDR3 runs 16 residues.

The CDR3 DNA reads as TGTGCCACCAGTGAAATAGACAGGGGGCCACACAATGAGCAGTTCTTC. Translation gives CATSEIDRGPHNEQFF. This chain joins TRBV24-1 and TRBJ2-1, with TRBD1 identical over 10 bases. With V trimmed by 4 bases and J by 5 bases, 7 bases remained unmatched. The CDR3 is 16 amino acids. Germline CDR1 and CDR2: KGHDR and SFDVKD.

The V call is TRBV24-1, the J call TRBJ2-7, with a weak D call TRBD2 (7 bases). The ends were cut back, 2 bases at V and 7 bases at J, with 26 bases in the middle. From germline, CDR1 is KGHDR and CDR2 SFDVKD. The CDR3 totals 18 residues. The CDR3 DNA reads TGTGCCACCAGTGATTCCGGCGGTGGGGCGCGGGGGCCGAGGGAGCAGTACTTC. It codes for CATSDSGGGARGPREQYF.

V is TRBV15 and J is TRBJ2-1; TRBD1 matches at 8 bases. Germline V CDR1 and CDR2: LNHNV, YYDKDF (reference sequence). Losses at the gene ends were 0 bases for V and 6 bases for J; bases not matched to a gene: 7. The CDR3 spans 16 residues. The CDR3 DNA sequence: TGTGCCACCAGCAGAGATTGGGTCAGGGGGCGCAATGAGCAGTTCTTC. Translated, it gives CATSRDWVRGRNEQFF. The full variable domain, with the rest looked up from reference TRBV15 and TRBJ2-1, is DAMVIQNPRYQVTQFGKPVTLSCSQTLNHNVMYWYQQKSSQAPKLLFHYYDKDFNNEADTPDNFQSRRPNTSFCFLDIRSPGLGDTAMYLCATSRDWVRGRNEQFFGPGTRLTVL.

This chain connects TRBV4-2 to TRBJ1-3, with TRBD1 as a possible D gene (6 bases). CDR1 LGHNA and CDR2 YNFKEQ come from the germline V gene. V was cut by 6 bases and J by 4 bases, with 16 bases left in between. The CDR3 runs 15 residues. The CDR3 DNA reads TGTGCCAGCAGTCCGGGGGGCAAAAAAGGAAACACCATATATTTT. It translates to CASSPGGKKGNTIYF.

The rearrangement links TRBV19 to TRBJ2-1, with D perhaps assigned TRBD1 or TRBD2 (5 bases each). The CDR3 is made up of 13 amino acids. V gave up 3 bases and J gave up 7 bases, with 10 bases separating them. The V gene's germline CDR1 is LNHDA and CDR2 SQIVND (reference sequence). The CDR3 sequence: CASSMRGENEQFF. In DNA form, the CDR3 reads TGTGCCAGTAGTATGAGAGGGGAGAATGAGCAGTTCTTC.

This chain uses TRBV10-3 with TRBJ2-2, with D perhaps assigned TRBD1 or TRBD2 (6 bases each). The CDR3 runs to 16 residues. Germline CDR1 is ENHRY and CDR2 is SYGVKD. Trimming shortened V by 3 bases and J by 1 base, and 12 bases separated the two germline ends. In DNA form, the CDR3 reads TGTGCCATCAGTGATGGGGGGCTAAGGAACACCGGGGAGCTGTTTTTT. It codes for CAISDGGLRNTGELFF.

The CDR3 DNA reads TGTGCCAGCAGGCCTACCTCAGGACTTGCCTATGGCTACACCTTC. Amino acid sequence: CASRPTSGLAYGYTF. The genes are TRBV27 and TRBJ1-2; D is ambiguous. Trimming removed 6 bases at V and 4 bases at J, with 18 bases between. Germline V gives CDR1 MNHEY, CDR2 SMNVEV (reference sequence). The CDR3 consists of 15 residues.

CDR3 nucleotides: TGTGCCAGCAGCTTGGACCACGCACAGAAAGGGATCTCTGGAAACACCATATATTTT. It yields the protein CASSLDHAQKGISGNTIYF. The chain links TRBV5-4 to TRBJ1-3; D is ambiguous. Deletions cut 0 bases from V and 0 bases from J, with 19 bases between. The germline V gene encodes CDR1 SGHNT and CDR2 YYREEE (reference sequence). The CDR3 sequence is 19 residues long.

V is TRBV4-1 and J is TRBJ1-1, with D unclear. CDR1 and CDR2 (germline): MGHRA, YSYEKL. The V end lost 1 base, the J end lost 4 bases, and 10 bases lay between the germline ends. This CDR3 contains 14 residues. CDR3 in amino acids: CASSQAHTGTEAFF. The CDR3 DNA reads TGCGCCAGCAGCCAAGCCCACACGGGCACTGAAGCTTTCTTT.

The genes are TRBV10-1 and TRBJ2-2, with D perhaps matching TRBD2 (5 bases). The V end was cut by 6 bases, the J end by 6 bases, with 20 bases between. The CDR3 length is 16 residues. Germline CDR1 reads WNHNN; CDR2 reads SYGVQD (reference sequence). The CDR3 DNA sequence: TGCGCCAGCAGCCCCGACCGAGCGCGGCGGGCCGGGGAGCTGTTTTTT. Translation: CASSPDRARRAGELFF.

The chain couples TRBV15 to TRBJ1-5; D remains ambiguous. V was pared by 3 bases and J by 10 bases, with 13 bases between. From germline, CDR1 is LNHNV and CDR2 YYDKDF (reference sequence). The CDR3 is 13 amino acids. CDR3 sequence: CATSRDELGPQHF. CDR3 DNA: TGTGCCACCAGCAGGGACGAGCTGGGACCCCAGCATTTT.

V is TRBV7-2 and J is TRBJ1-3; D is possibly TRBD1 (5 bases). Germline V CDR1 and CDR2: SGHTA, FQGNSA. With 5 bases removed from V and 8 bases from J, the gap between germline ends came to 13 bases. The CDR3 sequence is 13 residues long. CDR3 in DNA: TGTGCCAGCAGCCGCGGGGACTGGGACACCATATATTTT. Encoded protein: CASSRGDWDTIYF.

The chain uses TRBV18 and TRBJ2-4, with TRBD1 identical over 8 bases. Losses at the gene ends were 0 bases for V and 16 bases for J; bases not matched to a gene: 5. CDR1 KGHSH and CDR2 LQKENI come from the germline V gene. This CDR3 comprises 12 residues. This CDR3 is CASSPPMGQVYF. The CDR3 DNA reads TGTGCCAGCTCACCACCGATGGGACAGGTTTACTTC.

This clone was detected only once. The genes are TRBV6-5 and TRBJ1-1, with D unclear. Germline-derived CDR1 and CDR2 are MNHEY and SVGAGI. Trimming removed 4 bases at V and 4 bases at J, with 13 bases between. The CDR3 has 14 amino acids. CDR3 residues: CASSSPSARTEAFF. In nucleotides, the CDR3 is TGTGCCAGCAGTTCACCCTCGGCCCGCACTGAAGCTTTCTTT.

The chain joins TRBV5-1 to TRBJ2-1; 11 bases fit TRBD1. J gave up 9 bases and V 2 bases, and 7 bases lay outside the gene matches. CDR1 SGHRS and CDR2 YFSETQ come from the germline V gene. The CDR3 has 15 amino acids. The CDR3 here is CASSFGQGAVVEQFF. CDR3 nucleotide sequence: TGCGCCAGCAGCTTCGGACAGGGGGCCGTAGTTGAGCAGTTCTTC.

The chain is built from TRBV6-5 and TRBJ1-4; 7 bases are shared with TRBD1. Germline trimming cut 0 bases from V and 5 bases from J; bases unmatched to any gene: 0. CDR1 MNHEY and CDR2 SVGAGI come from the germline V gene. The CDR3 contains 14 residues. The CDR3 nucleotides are TGTGCCAGCAGTTACTCACAGGGGAATGAAAAACTGTTTTTT. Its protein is CASSYSQGNEKLFF.

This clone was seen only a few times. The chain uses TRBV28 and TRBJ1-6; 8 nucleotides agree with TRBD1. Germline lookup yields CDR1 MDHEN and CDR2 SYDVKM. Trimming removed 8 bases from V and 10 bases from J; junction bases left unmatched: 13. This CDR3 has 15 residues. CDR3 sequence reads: CASGPHQGARSPLHF. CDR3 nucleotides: TGTGCCAGCGGACCGCACCAGGGGGCTCGCTCACCCCTCCACTTT.

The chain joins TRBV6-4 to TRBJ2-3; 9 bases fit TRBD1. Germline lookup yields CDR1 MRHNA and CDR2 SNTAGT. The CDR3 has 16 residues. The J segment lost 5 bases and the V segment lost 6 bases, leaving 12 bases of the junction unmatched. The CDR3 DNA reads TGTGCCAGCAGGCGATCACCGGGACAGGGTCAAGATACGCAGTATTTT. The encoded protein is CASRRSPGQGQDTQYF.

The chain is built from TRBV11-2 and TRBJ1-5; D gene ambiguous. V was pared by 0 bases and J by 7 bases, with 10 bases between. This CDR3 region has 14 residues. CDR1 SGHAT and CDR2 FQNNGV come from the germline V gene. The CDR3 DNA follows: TGTGCCAGCAGCTTAGATATTCGAGGCCAGCCCCAGCATTTT. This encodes CASSLDIRGQPQHF. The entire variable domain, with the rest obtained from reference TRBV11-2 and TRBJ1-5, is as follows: EAGVAQSPRYKIIEKRQSVAFWCNPISGHATLYWYQQILGQGPKLLIQFQNNGVVDDSQLPKDRFSAERLKGVDSTLKIQPAKLEDSAVYLCASSLDIRGQPQHFGDGTRLSIL.

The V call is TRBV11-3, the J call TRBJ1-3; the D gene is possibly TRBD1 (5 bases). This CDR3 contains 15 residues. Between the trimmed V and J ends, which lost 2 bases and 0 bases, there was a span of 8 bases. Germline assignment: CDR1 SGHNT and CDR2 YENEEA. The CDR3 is CASSLTGASGNTIYF. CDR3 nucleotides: TGTGCCAGCAGCTTAACAGGAGCCTCTGGAAACACCATATATTTT.

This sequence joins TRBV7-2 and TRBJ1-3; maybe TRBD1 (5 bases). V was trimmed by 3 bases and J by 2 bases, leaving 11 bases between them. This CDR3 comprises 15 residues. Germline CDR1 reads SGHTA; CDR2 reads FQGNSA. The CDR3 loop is CASSFNWGAGNTIYF. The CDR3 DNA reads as TGTGCCAGCAGCTTTAATTGGGGGGCTGGAAACACCATATATTTT. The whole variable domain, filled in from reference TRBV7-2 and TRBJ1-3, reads GAGVSQSPSNKVTEKGKDVELRCDPISGHTALYWYRQSLGQGLEFLIYFQGNSAPDKSGLPSDRFSAERTGGSVSTLTIQRTQQEDSAVYLCASSFNWGAGNTIYFGEGSWLTVV.

The CDR3 loop reads CASSPRTGVNEKLFF. The DNA of the CDR3 is TGTGCCAGCAGCCCCCGGACAGGGGTTAATGAAAAACTGTTTTTT. The chain recombines TRBV7-8 with TRBJ1-4, with 9 bases lining up with TRBD1. Germline V gives CDR1 SGHVS, CDR2 FQNEAQ. V dropped 5 bases and J dropped 4; count of bases not matched to a gene: 5. The CDR3 sequence is 15 residues long.

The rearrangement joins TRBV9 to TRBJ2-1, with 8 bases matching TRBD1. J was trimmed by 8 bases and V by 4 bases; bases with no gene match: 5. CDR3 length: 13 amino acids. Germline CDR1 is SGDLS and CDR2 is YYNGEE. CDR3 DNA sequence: TGTGCCAGCAGCCCGGGACAGGTTTATGAGCAGTTCTTC. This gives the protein CASSPGQVYEQFF. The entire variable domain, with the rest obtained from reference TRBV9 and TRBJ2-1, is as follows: DSGVTQTPKHLITATGQRVTLRCSPRSGDLSVYWYQQSLDQGLQFLIQYYNGEERAKGNILERFSAQQFPDLHSELNLSSLELGDSALYFCASSPGQVYEQFFGPGTRLTVL.

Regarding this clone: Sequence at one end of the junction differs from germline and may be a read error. The DNA for the CDR3 is TGTGCCAGCAGCTCCCGGGACAGGCTTATTCGTGGCTTT. Residues: CASSSRDRLIRGF. The rearrangement uses TRBV7-8 and TRBJ1-1; 8 bases are a match to TRBD1. Germline CDR1 and CDR2: SGHVS and FQNEAQ. This CDR3 has 13 amino acids.

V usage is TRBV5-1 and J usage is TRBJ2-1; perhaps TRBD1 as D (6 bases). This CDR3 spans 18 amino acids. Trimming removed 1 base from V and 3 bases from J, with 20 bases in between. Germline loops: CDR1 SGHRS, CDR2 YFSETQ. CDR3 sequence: CASSLPLDRGENYNEQFF. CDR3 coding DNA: TGCGCCAGCAGCTTGCCGTTGGACAGAGGAGAAAACTACAATGAGCAGTTCTTC.